The rows below give T cell receptor beta chains drawn from one sample of a study of vaccination effects on CD4 cells after COVID-19. Their antigens remain unidentified. The repertoire was sequenced with immunoSEQ multiplex PCR; TCRdb's copy has only in-frame clones and lacks some. Among approximately 30,000 clones, 55% to 75% were seen once, and the ten largest hold around 28%. Specimen: CD4+ T cells from PBMCs cultured with HCoV-229E spike peptides, collected before COVID-19 vaccination. All receptors come from a human donor who received a COVID-19 vaccine. CDR3s include the opening cysteine and the closing phenylalanine or tryptophan. Each record gives: D gene, J gene, clone size, V gene, CDR3 DNA, CDR3 protein. The D gene is left open where the match is weak. Size is omitted from some rows. Given values are once, few, many or a class for expanded clones.

>.|TRBJ1-4|.|TRBV4-1
TGCGCCAGCAGCCTCCTGGGTGGAACTAATGAAAAACTGTTTTTT
CASSLLGGTNEKLFF
>TRBD2|TRBJ2-7|.|TRBV5-1
TGCGCCAGCAGCCCGACTAGCGCTTCCTACGAGCAGTACTTC
CASSPTSASYEQYF
>TRBD1|TRBJ1-2|.|TRBV7-2
TGTGCCAGCAGCCTCCAACCGGGACAGGGTGGTGGCTACACCTTC
CASSLQPGQGGGYTF
>TRBD2|TRBJ2-1|.|TRBV6-2/TRBV6-3
TGTGCCAGCAGTTACTCGGGACTAGCGGGCTACAATGAGCAGTTCTTC
CASSYSGLAGYNEQFF
>.|TRBJ1-1|.|TRBV27
TGTGCCAGCAGTTATACGGGGATGAACACTGAAGCTTTCTTT
CASSYTGMNTEAFF
>.|TRBJ1-3|.|TRBV9
TGTGCCAGCAGCGAGTTTCTCGGAAACACCATATATTTT
CASSEFLGNTIYF
>.|TRBJ2-3|.|TRBV5-8
TGTGCCAGCAGCTTGGGGACTACAACCACTAGCACAGATACGCAGTATTTT
CASSLGTTTTSTDTQYF
>TRBD1|TRBJ1-5|.|TRBV6-5
TGTGCCAGCAGTTCTACAGGGGGCAATCAGCCCCAGCATTTT
CASSSTGGNQPQHF
>.|TRBJ2-3|few|TRBV5-4
TGTGCCAGCAGCCCCTGGGGAACAGATACGCAGTATTTT
CASSPWGTDTQYF
>.|TRBJ2-2|once|TRBV27
TGTGCCAGCAGTTTGGGGGATACCGGGGAGCTGTTTTTT
CASSLGDTGELFF
>.|TRBJ1-6|few|TRBV30
TGTGCCTGGAGTGCGGCCTTTAATTCACCCCTCCACTTT
CAWSAAFNSPLHF
>TRBD1|TRBJ1-4|.|TRBV2
TGTGCCAGCAGCAGACAGGGGGGGGAAAAACTGTTTTTT
CASSRQGGEKLFF
>TRBD1|TRBJ2-3|once|TRBV15
TGTGCCACCAGCAGGGACAGGGGAACAGATACGCAGTATTTT
CATSRDRGTDTQYF
>.|TRBJ2-5|once|TRBV6-5
TGTGCCAGCAGTTACTCGAAGACTTATCAAGAGACCCAGTACTTC
CASSYSKTYQETQYF
>TRBD2|TRBJ2-1|hyperexpanded|TRBV3-1/TRBV3-2
TGTGCCAGCGTCTTAGCGGGGGATTCCAATGAGCAGTTCTTC
CASVLAGDSNEQFF
>.|TRBJ2-3|.|TRBV5-6
TGTGCCAGCAGCGGCACGGCGAGGCGGGGCACAGATACGCAGTATTTT
CASSGTARRGTDTQYF
>.|TRBJ2-5|.|TRBV18
TGTGCCAGCTCACCCGAGTCTAGCGTAAGAGAGACCCAGTACTTC
CASSPESSVRETQYF
>TRBD1|TRBJ1-1|.|TRBV2
TGTGCCAGCAGGTCGAACAGGGGCACTGAAGCTTTCTTT
CASRSNRGTEAFF
>TRBD2|TRBJ2-6|.|TRBV6-4
TGTGCCAGCAGTGAGGTAGCGGGCTCTGGGGCCAACGTCCTGACTTTC
CASSEVAGSGANVLTF
>.|TRBJ2-7|.|TRBV10-2
TGCGCCAGCAGTGATAGTAGATACATCTCCTACGAGCAGTACTTC
CASSDSRYISYEQYF
>.|TRBJ1-1|.|TRBV7-9
TGTGCCAGCAGCCGGGACGAGGGAAAAGCTTTCTTT
CASSRDEGKAFF
>.|TRBJ2-7|.|TRBV3-1/TRBV3-2
TGTGCCAGCAGCCAAGTTTCGCAGGGCGGCGAGCAGTACTTC
CASSQVSQGGEQYF
>.|TRBJ2-3|.|TRBV29-1
TGCAGCGCCAGGACGGGGAGCCGAGATACGCAGTATTTT
CSARTGSRDTQYF
>.|TRBJ2-1|.|TRBV20-1
TGCAGTGCCGCCCATTCCGATGAGCAGTTCTTC
CSAAHSDEQFF
>.|TRBJ2-7|.|TRBV28
TGTGCCAGCAGTTTAAGGGGAGGTAGGGGAAGGTACGAGCAGTACTTC
CASSLRGGRGRYEQYF
>TRBD1|TRBJ1-1|.|TRBV18
TGTGCCAGCTCGGGTCTCCCGACAGGGGACAAAGTGAACACTGAAGCTTTCTTT
CASSGLPTGDKVNTEAFF
>.|TRBJ1-4|.|TRBV5-1
TGCGCCAGCAGCCGGGAAAGTAATGAAAAACTGTTTTTT
CASSRESNEKLFF
>.|TRBJ2-2|.|TRBV19
TGTGCCAGTACCCTAGGGCGGAACACCGGGGAGCTGTTTTTT
CASTLGRNTGELFF
>.|TRBJ2-3|.|TRBV7-8
TGTGCCAGCTTTTCCCGCGGTGGGGCAGATACGCAGTATTTT
CASFSRGGADTQYF
>.|TRBJ2-7|.|TRBV7-2
TGTGCCAGCAGCCCCGGTGGAGGGCTTACCCACGAGCAGTACTTC
CASSPGGGLTHEQYF
>.|TRBJ2-7|.|TRBV11-3
TGTGCCAGCAGCTGGAGCCCGGGGTACGAGCAGTACTTC
CASSWSPGYEQYF
>.|TRBJ1-1|.|TRBV2
TGTGCCAGCAGTGTACGGGACCCAGGGGTAGCTTTCTTT
CASSVRDPGVAFF
>.|TRBJ2-7|.|TRBV28
TGTGCCAGCAGTTTTAAATACAGTCCCTACGAGCAGTACTTC
CASSFKYSPYEQYF